This paragraph reports one T cell receptor beta chain. Germline CDR1 is SGHAT and CDR2 is FQNNGV. The ends were cut back, 1 base at V and 6 bases at J, with 12 bases in the middle. This CDR3 is built from 15 residues. These data originate in a study of T cell changes during pregnancy in multiple sclerosis. Here immunoSEQ multiplex PCR was the method, and the copy in TCRdb shows in-frame clones only, minus some. The data contain tens of thousands of clones, roughly 90% of them singletons. The chain has TRBV11-2 and TRBJ2-2; the D gene is possibly TRBD2 (6 bases). This receptor was obtained from a female donor in good health, enrolled as a control in a pregnancy study. The sample here was CD4+ T cells from peripheral blood mononuclear cells, taken after pregnancy. This chain's CDR3 is CASSLAAGWPGELFF. CDR3 in DNA: TGTGCCAGCAGCTTAGCGGCGGGGTGGCCCGGGGAGCTGTTTTTT.